The T cell receptor beta chain under discussion was sequenced for a study of blood T cell repertoires in COVID-19. Looking at the study overall: There were acute and convalescent COVID-19 samples, and they came from the United States, Italy and Spain. In each case, the material was cDNA or gDNA derived from T cells, B-cell-depleted T cells, or PBMCs.

This CDR3 has 16 amino acids. Germline loops: CDR1 SGDLS, CDR2 YYNGEE. V lost 2 bases, J lost 3 bases, and 10 bases stayed unmatched. Per the authors' pipeline: Amplification of reference gene primers was used by the study to estimate nucleated cell counts. Clones were read by immunoSEQ multiplex PCR, and TCRdb kept only the in-frame ones, dropping some. That table is the source of V, J and clone size, and D and trimming were worked out from the DNA. The profile covers 150,000 or so clones, with about 85% appearing a single time and roughly 5% taken by the ten largest. One Seattle source followed patients from active infection through their disease course.

Sequences were obtained from peripheral blood. The origin of this receptor is a woman in her forties or fifties with COVID-19, enrolled during active disease. V usage is TRBV9 and J usage is TRBJ1-2, with 7 bases fitting TRBD1. The DNA for the CDR3 is TGTGCCAGCAGCGTCTTTGACAGGGCGTTTGACTATGGCTACACCTTC. Translated: CASSVFDRAFDYGYTF.